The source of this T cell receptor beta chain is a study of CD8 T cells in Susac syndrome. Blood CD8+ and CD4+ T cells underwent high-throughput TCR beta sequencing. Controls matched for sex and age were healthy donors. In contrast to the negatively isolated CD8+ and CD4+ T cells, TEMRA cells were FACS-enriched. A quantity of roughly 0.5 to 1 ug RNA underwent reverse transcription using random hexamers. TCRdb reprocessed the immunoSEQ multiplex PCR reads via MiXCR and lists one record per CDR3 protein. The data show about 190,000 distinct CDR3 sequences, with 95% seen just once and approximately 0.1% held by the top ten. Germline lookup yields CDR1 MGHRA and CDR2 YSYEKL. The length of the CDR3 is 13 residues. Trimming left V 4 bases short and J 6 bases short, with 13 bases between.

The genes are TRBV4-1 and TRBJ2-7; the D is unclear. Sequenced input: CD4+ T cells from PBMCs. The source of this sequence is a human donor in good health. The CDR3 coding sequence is TGCGCCAGCAGCCTAATAATCTTCAGCGAGCAGTACTTC. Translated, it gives CASSLIIFSEQYF.